This T cell receptor beta chain was documented in a study of T cells after yellow fever vaccination. Overall study: Where fractions had low cell numbers, libraries were prepared from them with the SMART-Seq v4 Ultra Low Input RNA kit. Broader study findings: Only a small proportion of the clonotypes turned up in both the CD4 and the CD8 compartments, likely arising from convergent recombination.

The TCR cDNA carried a universal primer site and UMIs from 5'RACE template switching. A single record per CDR3 protein comes from TCRdb applying MiXCR to the 5' RACE reads. Of hundreds of thousands of distinct CDR3 sequences detected, 10% to 15% appear once; the ten largest clones hold under 15%. The germline V gene encodes CDR1 GTSNPN and CDR2 SVGIG (reference sequence). The CDR3 is made up of 14 amino acids. The V and J ends lost 5 bases and 0 bases, in that order; junction bases with no gene match: 0. In this sample, this clonotype turned up a few times. Its cognate antigen is unknown. The sequences come from PBMCs, collected on the day of the yellow fever booster vaccination. This chain connects TRBV30 to TRBJ2-1; 11 bases fit TRBD2. The receptor comes from a man aged 30 to 45 who received the YFV17D yellow fever vaccine. CDR3 nucleotides: TGTGCCTGGGGGACTAGCGGCTCCTACAATGAGCAGTTCTTC. Its translation is CAWGTSGSYNEQFF.